This T cell receptor beta chain was retrieved from a study of response to subunit inactivated influenza vaccine. Study-level findings and limits: It was suggested by the authors that few new T cells are recruited by each seasonal influenza vaccination.

MiXCR, applied by TCRdb to the RT-PCR reads, yields one record per CDR3 protein. The table records roughly 630,000 distinct CDR3 sequences, 14% of them present only once. There are a few counts of this clonotype. Antigen unknown. This CDR3 region has 15 residues. Germline V gene data show CDR1 as SGHAT and CDR2 as FQNNGV. V lost 0 bases, J lost 4 bases, and 9 bases lay in between. Sequenced here: PBMCs from blood, sampled 14 days before vaccination. This TCR came from a man in his fifties who received an inactivated influenza vaccine. The rearrangement joins TRBV11-2 to TRBJ2-2, with D hard to call. CDR3 coding DNA: TGTGCCAGCAGCTTAGATCAGACGGGCACCGGGGAGCTGTTTTTT. This gives the protein CASSLDQTGTGELFF.